The 8 T cell receptor beta chains below all came from one sample that was sequenced in a study of Graves' ophthalmopathy and Graves' hyperthyroidism. Amplification from RNA transcripts yielded the TCR beta CDR3 regions. Amplification began with first-round RT-PCR using HTBI primers, then second-round multiplex PCR was performed. TCRdb called the multiplex PCR reads again in MiXCR, with one record for every CDR3 protein. This table has approximately 540,000 distinct CDR3 sequences, roughly 39% appearing once. The sample comprised peripheral blood or thyroid tissue (not recorded which). These TCRs come from an adult man with Graves' hyperthyroidism.

This clonotype was seen at least ten times. This rearrangement joins TRBV27 to TRBJ2-5; maybe TRBD1 (5 bases). The CDR3 is made up of 14 amino acids. The germline gives CDR1 MNHEY, CDR2 SMNVEV (reference sequence). Trimming pared 3 bases from V and 0 bases from J, leaving 8 bases between. CDR3 sequence reads: CASSLTAYQETQYF. The CDR3 nucleotides read TGTGCCAGCAGTTTGACAGCGTACCAAGAGACCCAGTACTTC.

This clonotype was seen ten or more times. V and J are TRBV5-1 and TRBJ2-2; 10 bases fit TRBD1. Germline trimming cut 1 base from V and 7 bases from J; bases unmatched to any gene: 10. CDR1 and CDR2 from the germline V gene are SGHRS and YFSETQ. There are 17 residues in the CDR3. The CDR3: CASSLQLRTGGVGELFF. The CDR3 coding sequence is TGCGCCAGCAGCTTGCAGCTACGGACAGGGGGGGTCGGGGAGCTGTTTTTT. Drawing the rest from reference TRBV5-1 and TRBJ2-2, the complete variable domain is KAGVTQTPRYLIKTRGQQVTLSCSPISGHRSVSWYQQTPGQGLQFLFEYFSETQRNKGNFPGRFSGRQFSNSRSEMNVSTLELGDSALYLCASSLQLRTGGVGELFFGEGSRLTVL.

Many counts were recorded for this clonotype. The V and J genes are TRBV25-1 and TRBJ2-7; D is perhaps TRBD1 or TRBD2 (5 bases each). The germline V and J ends were trimmed by 10 bases and 5 bases, with 15 bases remaining between them. CDR3 length: 12 residues. Looked up from germline, CDR1 is MGHDK and CDR2 is SYGVNS. This chain's CDR3 is CATWGSSNEQYF. CDR3 coding DNA: TGTGCCACCTGGGGGAGTAGCAACGAGCAGTACTTC.

The gene calls are TRBV10-3 and TRBJ2-7, with 12 bases identical to TRBD2. The J call may be mistaken, given a closer DNA end match to TRBJ2-1. CDR1 ENHRY and CDR2 SYGVKD come from the germline V gene. The CDR3 has 15 amino acids. CDR3 region: CAISGTSGAYNEQFF. The CDR3 DNA sequence: TGTGCCATCAGTGGGACTAGCGGGGCCTACAATGAGCAGTTCTTC.

About this clonotype: The final CDR3 position lacks the conserved phenylalanine or tryptophan, pointing to a likely read error. The limits of the CDR3 on the DNA are not certain, so only TCRdb's listed CDR3 is given. The chain recombines TRBV6-1 with TRBJ2-2; the D call TRBD1 from the table was never checked on the DNA. The germline gives CDR1 MNHNS, CDR2 SASEGT. The CDR3 region is 9 residues in length, termini included. The CDR3 is CASTSDRFT.

This clonotype was counted many times. The V gene is TRBV6-6, the J gene TRBJ2-5; possible D gene TRBD1, 6 bases. Germline CDR1 MNHNY, CDR2 SVGAGI (reference sequence). This CDR3 is 14 amino acids long. V lost 5 bases and J 3 bases, leaving 13 bases between the germline ends. CDR3 in amino acids: CASSNDRSEETQYF. CDR3 nucleotides: TGTGCCAGCAGTAACGACAGGTCTGAAGAGACCCAGTACTTC.

The rearrangement links TRBV24-1 to TRBJ2-3; D may match TRBD1 or TRBD2 (5 bases each). V dropped 0 bases and J dropped 0 bases, with 12 bases sitting between them. Germline assignment: CDR1 KGHDR and CDR2 SFDVKD. The length of the CDR3 is 17 residues. Here the CDR3 reads CATSDLRAGASTDTQYF. CDR3 DNA: TGTGCCACCAGTGATTTGCGGGCCGGGGCGAGCACAGATACGCAGTATTTT.

As regards this clonotype: This may arise from a read error, as a much more abundant clone is one base away. The CDR3 here is CAGSGRAGGPQETQYF. For the CDR3, the DNA is TGTGCCGGCAGTGGAAGAGCGGGAGGGCCCCAAGAGACCCAGTACTTC. V is TRBV9 and J is TRBJ2-5, with 10 nucleotides matching TRBD2. This CDR3 region has 16 residues. Germline assignment: CDR1 SGDLS and CDR2 YYNGEE.